A single sample is the source of the 14 T cell receptor beta chains below, sequenced in a study of CD8+ T cells in alopecia areata. CD4+ cells of several patients were further sorted as CD25+CD127-. Extracted RNA was reverse transcribed, and the resulting cDNA served as sequencing template. Here immunoSEQ multiplex PCR was the method, and the copy in TCRdb shows in-frame clones only, minus some. Among approximately 40,000 clones, more than 50% were seen once, and the ten largest hold roughly 1.8%. The material sequenced was CD4+ Tregs sorted from blood. These receptors were collected from a human donor with alopecia areata.

The V and J genes are TRBV10-2 and TRBJ2-7; 7 nucleotides line up with TRBD2. V lost 6 bases to trimming and J lost 2 bases; unmatched junction nucleotides: 7. The CDR3 has 14 residues. CDR1 WSHSY and CDR2 SAAADI come from the germline V gene. The CDR3 reads CASRGGMGAYEQYF. DNA of the CDR3: TGCGCCAGCAGGGGGGGGATGGGCGCCTACGAGCAGTACTTC.

In its sample, this clone is medium-sized. The CDR3 loop is CASSPTEGEQYF. The DNA for the CDR3 is TGTGCCAGCTCACCAACAGAGGGAGAGCAGTACTTC. V is TRBV18 and J is TRBJ2-7; tentatively, D is TRBD2 (5 bases). V lost 2 bases, J lost 7 bases, and 9 bases lay in between. Germline values: CDR1 KGHSH, CDR2 LQKENI. The length of the CDR3 is 12 residues.

This clone turned up a few times. The chain recombines TRBV5-1 with TRBJ2-7; D call uncertain. The CDR3 runs 14 residues. The germline CDR1 and CDR2 sequences are SGHRS and YFSETQ. The V and J ends lost 4 bases and 3 bases respectively, with 14 bases between them. CDR3 residues: CASSPGQSLYEQYF. Written as DNA, the CDR3 is TGCGCCAGCAGCCCGGGCCAGAGTCTCTACGAGCAGTACTTC.

There are a few counts of this clone. J is TRBJ2-5 and V is TRBV7-2; perhaps TRBD2 as D (6 bases). The CDR3 runs 14 residues. Trimming removed 6 bases at V and 0 bases at J, with 11 bases between. Germline V gene data show CDR1 as SGHTA and CDR2 as FQGNSA. CDR3 sequence: CASSRRDYQETQYF. For the CDR3, the DNA is TGTGCCAGCAGTCGCAGGGACTACCAAGAGACCCAGTACTTC. Supplemented by reference TRBV7-2 and TRBJ2-5, the full variable domain reads GAGVSQSPSNKVTEKGKDVELRCDPISGHTALYWYRQSLGQGLEFLIYFQGNSAPDKSGLPSDRFSAERTGGSVSTLTIQRTQQEDSAVYLCASSRRDYQETQYFGPGTRLLVL.

V gene TRBV25-1 combines with J gene TRBJ2-1; 7 bases fit TRBD2. Germline V gene data show CDR1 as MGHDK and CDR2 as SYGVNS. The CDR3 has 17 amino acids. With V trimmed by 1 base and J by 4 bases, 10 bases remained unmatched. In DNA form, the CDR3 reads TGTGCCAGCAGTGAATTGGTCTCTAGCGGCCCTTACAATGAGCAGTTCTTC. The encoded protein is CASSELVSSGPYNEQFF.

The chain joins TRBV5-1 to TRBJ2-7, with 8 bases that match TRBD1. Trimming removed 0 bases from V and 6 bases from J; junction bases left unmatched: 5. The CDR3 length is 14 residues. CDR1 and CDR2 from the germline V gene are SGHRS and YFSETQ. The CDR3 spells CASSLDRGLGEQYF. CDR3 DNA sequence: TGCGCCAGCAGCTTGGACAGGGGGTTGGGCGAGCAGTACTTC.

This clone is medium-sized. The CDR3 DNA reads TGCGCCAGCAGCTTGGGGACTAGCGGGAGTAATGAGCAGTTCTTC. Its protein is CASSLGTSGSNEQFF. The J gene is TRBJ2-1, the V gene TRBV5-1; 13 positions agree with TRBD2. Germline V gene data show CDR1 as SGHRS and CDR2 as YFSETQ. This CDR3 spans 15 amino acids. Trimming at V came to 0 bases and at J to 7 bases, leaving 1 base not matched to a gene.

The gene calls are TRBV7-2 and TRBJ1-1; 7 bases align to TRBD1. Germline values: CDR1 SGHTA, CDR2 FQGNSA. This CDR3 is 14 amino acids long. V gave up 5 bases and J gave up 5 bases; unmatched junction bases: 8. The CDR3 is CASSPQGRRTEAFF. The CDR3 bases are TGTGCCAGCAGCCCACAGGGGCGGCGAACTGAAGCTTTCTTT.

This clone came up a few times. V gene TRBV7-9 combines with J gene TRBJ1-2; D remains ambiguous. This CDR3 is 16 amino acids long. CDR1 is SEHNR and CDR2 is FQNEAQ in the germline V gene (reference sequence). The V gene lost 1 base and the J gene lost 5 bases, with 17 bases spanning the gap. DNA for the CDR3: TGTGCCAGCAGCTTAGGCCCGGGCCAGGAAGGGTATGGCTACACCTTC. It codes for CASSLGPGQEGYGYTF.

The gene calls are TRBV2 and TRBJ2-1; D uncertain. This CDR3 is built from 13 residues. Germline lookup yields CDR1 SNHLY and CDR2 FYNNEI. With 1 base removed from V and 6 bases from J, the gap between germline ends came to 7 bases. CDR3 nucleotide sequence: TGTGCCAGCAGTGAAGGGCCTGCCAATGAGCAGTTCTTC. Its protein product is CASSEGPANEQFF.

This clone was seen only a few times. This chain joins TRBV5-1 and TRBJ2-7; either TRBD1 or TRBD2 may fit D (5 bases each). The length of the CDR3 is 13 residues. Per the germline V gene, CDR1 is SGHRS and CDR2 is YFSETQ. V dropped 9 bases and J dropped 5 bases, with 18 bases sitting between them. CDR3: CATANGEGHEQYF. CDR3 DNA sequence: TGCGCCACCGCAAACGGTGAGGGGCACGAGCAGTACTTC.

The chain recombines TRBV19 with TRBJ2-2; D may correspond to TRBD1 or TRBD2 (6 bases each). Germline CDR1 is LNHDA and CDR2 is SQIVND (reference sequence). V was trimmed by 8 bases and J by 5 bases, leaving 18 bases between them. The CDR3 contains 15 residues. The CDR3 DNA sequence: TGTGCCAGTGGCCGCCCAGGGGCGGGAACCGGGGAGCTGTTTTTT. It is translated as CASGRPGAGTGELFF.

The genes are TRBV7-9 and TRBJ1-1; 9 bases fit TRBD1. The CDR3 is 14 amino acids. Germline CDR1 reads SEHNR; CDR2 reads FQNEAQ (reference sequence). V trimming: 5 bases; J trimming: 7 bases; junction bases outside the gene matches: 8. The CDR3 sequence: CASSPGQGRFEAFF. The CDR3 DNA reads TGTGCCAGCAGCCCGGGACAGGGAAGATTTGAAGCTTTCTTT.

The chain uses TRBV7-2 and TRBJ1-3; D possibly corresponds to TRBD1 (6 bases). The V and J ends lost 5 bases and 1 base respectively, with 15 bases between them. The V gene's germline CDR1 is SGHTA and CDR2 FQGNSA. The CDR3 is 16 residues long. The CDR3 spells CASSREQGGSGNTIYF. The CDR3 coding sequence is TGTGCCAGCAGCCGTGAACAGGGAGGATCTGGAAACACCATATATTTT.